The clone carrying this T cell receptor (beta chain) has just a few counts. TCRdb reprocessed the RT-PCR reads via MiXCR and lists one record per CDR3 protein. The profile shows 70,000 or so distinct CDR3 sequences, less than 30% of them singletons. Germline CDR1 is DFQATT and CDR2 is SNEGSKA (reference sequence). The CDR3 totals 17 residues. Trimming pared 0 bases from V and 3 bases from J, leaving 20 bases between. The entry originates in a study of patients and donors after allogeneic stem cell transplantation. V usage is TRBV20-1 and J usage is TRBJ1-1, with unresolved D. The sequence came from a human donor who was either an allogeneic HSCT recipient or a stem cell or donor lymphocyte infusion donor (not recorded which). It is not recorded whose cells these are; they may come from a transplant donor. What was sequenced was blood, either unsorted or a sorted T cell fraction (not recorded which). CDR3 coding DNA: TGCAGTGCTAGAGATAGCTTGTGGGTAACGAGGGACACTGAAGCTTTCTTT. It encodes CSARDSLWVTRDTEAFF.